This entry features one TCR beta chain sequence. This specimen belongs to a study of human T cells and chemical hapten exposure. Each CDR3 protein gets one entry after TCRdb re-called the RACE reads with MiXCR. The sample comprises roughly 40,000 distinct CDR3 sequences, approximately 13% of which are singletons, and 5.5% to 6.5% rests with the top ten. Time point of the sample: pre-sensitization, week 0. Specified treatment: therapeutic diphenylcyclopropenone sensitization with weekly scalp DPC. The CDR3 consists of 15 residues. V trimming: 3 bases; J trimming: 0 bases; junction bases outside the gene matches: 0. Per germline, CDR1 MGHDK and CDR2 SYGVNS.

This clonotype was obtained from a woman in her thirties with alopecia areata. Some clones in this sample may be carry-over from other donors' samples. The sample consisted of whole blood, taken in connection with sensitization to the hapten diphenylcyclopropenone (DPC). The chain carries TRBV25-1 and TRBJ2-1; 9 nucleotides match TRBD2. The CDR3 region has the DNA TGTGCCAGCAGTGATAGCGGGAGCTCCTACAATGAGCAGTTCTTC. Its translation: CASSDSGSSYNEQFF.